The source of this TCR beta chain is a study of regulatory T cells in long-lasting Graves disease. Study at large: For a period under 3 months, newly diagnosed Graves' patients had taken antithyroid drugs.

This clonotype was found a few times. Building the TCR beta libraries relied on iRepertoire HTBI primers, and CDR3 regions underwent Arm-PCR. Authors' methods: Spanning all samples, the identified segments comprised 60 to 70 TRBV and over 13 TRBJ. TCRdb independently ran MiXCR on the multiplex PCR reads; one entry per CDR3 protein. The V and J calls come from TCRdb's annotation, not from the publication. The data contain about 420,000 distinct CDR3 sequences, 15% to 20% of them singletons. The CDR3 runs 15 residues. With 3 bases removed from V and 2 bases from J, the gap between germline ends came to 16 bases. Germline V gives CDR1 GTSNPN, CDR2 SVGIG (reference sequence). Time point specified: newly diagnosed GD, antithyroid drugs for less than 3 months. PBMC-extracted RNA yielded the TCR library. This sample was also put to use in a study of T cells in Graves' hyperthyroidism and ophthalmopathy. That work contributes: HTBI primers were the set used in a first-round RT-PCR of the TCR CDR3. Appearing also in blood were most of the thyroid clonotypes expanded above 0.001.

This chain links TRBV30 with TRBJ1-1; no firm D call. The material sequenced was peripheral blood mononuclear cells (PBMCs), taken at new diagnosis, from a patient treated with antithyroid drugs. This TCR was recovered from a woman between 18 and 29 years old with Graves disease. The DNA of the CDR3 is TGTGCCTGGAGGATTCCCCCCGGGAAAAACACTGAAGCTTTCTTT. Translating it yields CAWRIPPGKNTEAFF.